This T cell receptor beta chain was sequenced for a study of OX40 agonist ivuxolimab in advanced cancers. The overall study: At 82.7% male, the cohort had a mean age of about 55 years, ranging from about 20 to 80. Study-wide results and limits: Researchers report that CD8+ T cells had, on average, more expanded clones than CD4+.

As concerns this clone: The target antigen is unknown.

Clones were sequenced by immunoSEQ multiplex PCR, and TCRdb holds only the in-frame ones, with some missing. The data hold roughly 75,000 clones, with roughly 88% observed a single time. In germline, CDR1 is MNHEY, CDR2 SVGAGI. Trimming removed 0 bases at V and 8 bases at J, with 8 bases between. The CDR3 is 14 residues long. J is TRBJ1-6 and V is TRBV6-5; D call uncertain. The receptor comes from an adult with an advanced solid tumor such as melanoma, head and neck, liver or kidney cancer. The material was CD4+ or CD8+ T cells sorted from blood, obtained in a trial of the OX40 agonist ivuxolimab. This chain's CDR3 is CASSYSSGDSPLHF. The CDR3 DNA is TGTGCCAGCAGTTACTCGAGTGGGGATTCACCCCTCCACTTT.